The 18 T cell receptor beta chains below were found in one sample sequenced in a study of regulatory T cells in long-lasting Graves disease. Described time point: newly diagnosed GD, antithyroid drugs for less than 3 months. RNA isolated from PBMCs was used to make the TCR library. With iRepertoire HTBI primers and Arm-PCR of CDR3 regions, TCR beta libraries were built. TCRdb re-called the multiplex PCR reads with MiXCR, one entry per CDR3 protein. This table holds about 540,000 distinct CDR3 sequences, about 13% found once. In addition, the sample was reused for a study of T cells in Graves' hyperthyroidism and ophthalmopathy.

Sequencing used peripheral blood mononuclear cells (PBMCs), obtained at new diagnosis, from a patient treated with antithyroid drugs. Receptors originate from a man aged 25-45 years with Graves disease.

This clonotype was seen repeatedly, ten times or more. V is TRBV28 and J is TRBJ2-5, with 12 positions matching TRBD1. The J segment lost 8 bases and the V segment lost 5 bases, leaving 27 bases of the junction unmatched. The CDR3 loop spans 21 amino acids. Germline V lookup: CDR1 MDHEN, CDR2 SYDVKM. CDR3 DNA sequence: TGTGCCAGCAGTCTACTACTCACGGGACAGGGGGCTTCGGGGCCCAAGGATACCCAGTACTTC. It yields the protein CASSLLLTGQGASGPKDTQYF.

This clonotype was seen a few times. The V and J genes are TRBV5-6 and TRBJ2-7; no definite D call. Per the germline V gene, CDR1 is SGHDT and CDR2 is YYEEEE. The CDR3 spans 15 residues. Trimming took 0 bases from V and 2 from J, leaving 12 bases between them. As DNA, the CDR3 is TGTGCCAGCAGCTTGGGGCCCCAAGAGGCCTACGAGCAGTACTTC. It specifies CASSLGPQEAYEQYF. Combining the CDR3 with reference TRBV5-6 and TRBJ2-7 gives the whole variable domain DAGVTQSPTHLIKTRGQQVTLRCSPKSGHDTVSWYQQALGQGPQFIFQYYEEEERQRGNFPDRFSGHQFPNYSSELNVNALLLGDSALYLCASSLGPQEAYEQYFGPGTRLTVT.

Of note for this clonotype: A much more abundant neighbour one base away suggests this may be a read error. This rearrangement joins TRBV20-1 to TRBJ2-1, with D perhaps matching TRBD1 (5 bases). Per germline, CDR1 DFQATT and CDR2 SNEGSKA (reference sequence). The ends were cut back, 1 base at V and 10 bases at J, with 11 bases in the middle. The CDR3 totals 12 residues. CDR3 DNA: TGCAGTGCTAGAGGACAGCACTACGAGCAGTTCTTC. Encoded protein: CSARGQHYEQFF.

The CDR3 region has the DNA TGCAGTGCTACCGGGACAGGGGTCACTGAAGCTTTCTTT. It specifies CSATGTGVTEAFF. The chain joins TRBV20-1 to TRBJ1-1; the match to TRBD1 covers 10 bases. The CDR3 spans 13 residues. The trim removed 4 bases at V and 4 bases at J, leaving 3 bases unmatched. Germline CDR1 is DFQATT and CDR2 is SNEGSKA (reference sequence).

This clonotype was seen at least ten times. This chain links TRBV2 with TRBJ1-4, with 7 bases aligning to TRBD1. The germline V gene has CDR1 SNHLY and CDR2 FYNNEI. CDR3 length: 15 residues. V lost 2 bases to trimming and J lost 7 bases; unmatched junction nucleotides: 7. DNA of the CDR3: TGTGCCAGCAGTGAACTCGGGACAGCAGGTGAAAAACTGTTTTTT. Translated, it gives CASSELGTAGEKLFF.

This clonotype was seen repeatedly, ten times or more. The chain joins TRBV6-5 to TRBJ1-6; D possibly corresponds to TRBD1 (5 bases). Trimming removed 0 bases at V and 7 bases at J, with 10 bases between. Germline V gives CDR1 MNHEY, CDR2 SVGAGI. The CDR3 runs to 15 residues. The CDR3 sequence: CASSYSRGGNSPLHF. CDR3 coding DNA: TGTGCCAGCAGTTACTCGAGGGGTGGCAATTCACCCCTCCACTTT.

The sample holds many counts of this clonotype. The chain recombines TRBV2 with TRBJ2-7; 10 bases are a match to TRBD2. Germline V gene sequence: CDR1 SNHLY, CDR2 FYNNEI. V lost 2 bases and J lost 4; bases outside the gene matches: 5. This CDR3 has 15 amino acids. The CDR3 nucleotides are TGTGCCAGCAGTGAACCCAGCGGGAGGGGGTACGAGCAGTACTTC. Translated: CASSEPSGRGYEQYF.

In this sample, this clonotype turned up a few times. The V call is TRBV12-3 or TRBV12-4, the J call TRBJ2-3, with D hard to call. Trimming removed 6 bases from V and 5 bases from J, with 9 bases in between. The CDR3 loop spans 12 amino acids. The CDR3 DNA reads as TGTGCCAGCAGCTCCCTGGTAGATACGCAGTATTTT. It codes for CASSSLVDTQYF.

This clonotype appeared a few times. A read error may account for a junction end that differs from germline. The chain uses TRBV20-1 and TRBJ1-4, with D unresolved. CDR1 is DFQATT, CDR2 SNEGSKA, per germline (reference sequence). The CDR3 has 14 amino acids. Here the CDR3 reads CSARASSTNEKLFF. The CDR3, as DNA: TGCAGTGCTAGAGCGAGTTCAACCAATGAAAAACTGTTTTTT.

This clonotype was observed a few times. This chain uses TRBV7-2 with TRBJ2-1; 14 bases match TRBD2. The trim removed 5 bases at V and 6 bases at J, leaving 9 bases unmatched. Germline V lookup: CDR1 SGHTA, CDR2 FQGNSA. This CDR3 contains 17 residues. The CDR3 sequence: CASSGGTSGGAFNEQFF. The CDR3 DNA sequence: TGTGCCAGCAGCGGGGGGACTAGCGGGGGAGCTTTCAATGAGCAGTTCTTC.

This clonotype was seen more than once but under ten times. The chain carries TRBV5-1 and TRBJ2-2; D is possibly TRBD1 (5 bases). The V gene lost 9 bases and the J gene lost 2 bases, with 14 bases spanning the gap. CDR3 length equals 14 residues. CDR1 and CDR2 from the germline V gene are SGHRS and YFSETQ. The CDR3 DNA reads TGCGCCACCAGTATGACAGCAAACACCGGGGAGCTGTTTTTT. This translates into CATSMTANTGELFF.

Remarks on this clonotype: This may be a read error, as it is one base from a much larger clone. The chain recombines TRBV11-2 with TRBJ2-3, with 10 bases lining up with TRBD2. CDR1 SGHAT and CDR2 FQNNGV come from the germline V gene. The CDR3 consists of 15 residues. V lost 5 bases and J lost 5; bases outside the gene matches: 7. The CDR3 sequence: CASSPIAGGVDTQYF. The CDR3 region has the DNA TGTGCCAGCAGCCCCATAGCGGGAGGTGTAGATACGCAGTATTTT.

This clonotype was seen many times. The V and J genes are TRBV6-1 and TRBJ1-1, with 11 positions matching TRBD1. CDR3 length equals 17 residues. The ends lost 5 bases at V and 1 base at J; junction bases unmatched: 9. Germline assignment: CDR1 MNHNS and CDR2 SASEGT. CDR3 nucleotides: TGTGCCAGCAGTACAGGACAGGGGGCGCGCCCGAACACTGAAGCTTTCTTT. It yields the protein CASSTGQGARPNTEAFF.

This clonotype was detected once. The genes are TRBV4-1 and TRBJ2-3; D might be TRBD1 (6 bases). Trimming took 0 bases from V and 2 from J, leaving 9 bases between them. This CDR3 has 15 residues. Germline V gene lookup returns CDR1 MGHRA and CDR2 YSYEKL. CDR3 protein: CASSQDGQYTDTQYF. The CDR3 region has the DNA TGCGCCAGCAGCCAAGATGGACAGTACACAGATACGCAGTATTTT.

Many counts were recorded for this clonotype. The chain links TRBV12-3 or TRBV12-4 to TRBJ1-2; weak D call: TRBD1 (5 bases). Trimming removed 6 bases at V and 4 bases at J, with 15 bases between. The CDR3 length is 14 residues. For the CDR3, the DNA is TGTGCCAGCAGGGGGACTCAAGGAGGCTATGGCTACACCTTC. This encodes CASRGTQGGYGYTF.

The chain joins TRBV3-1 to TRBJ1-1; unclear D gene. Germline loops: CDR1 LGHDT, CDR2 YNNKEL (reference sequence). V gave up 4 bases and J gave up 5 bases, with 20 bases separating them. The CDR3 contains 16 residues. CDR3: CASSPARRLTMTEAFF. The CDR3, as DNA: TGTGCCAGCAGCCCAGCCAGACGACTTACCATGACTGAAGCTTTCTTT.

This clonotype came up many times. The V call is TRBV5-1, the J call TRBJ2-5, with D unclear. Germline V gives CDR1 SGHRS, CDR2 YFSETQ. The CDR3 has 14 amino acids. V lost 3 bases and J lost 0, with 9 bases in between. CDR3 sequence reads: CASSSQTYQETQYF. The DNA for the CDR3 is TGCGCCAGCAGCTCCCAGACGTACCAAGAGACCCAGTACTTC.

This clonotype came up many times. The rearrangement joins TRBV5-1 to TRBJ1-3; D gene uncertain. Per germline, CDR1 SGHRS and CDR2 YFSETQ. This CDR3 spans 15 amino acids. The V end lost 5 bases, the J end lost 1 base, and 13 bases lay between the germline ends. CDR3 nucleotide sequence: TGCGCCAGCAGGAAGGGTATGAGTTCTGGAAACACCATATATTTT. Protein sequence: CASRKGMSSGNTIYF. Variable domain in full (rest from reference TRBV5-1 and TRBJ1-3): KAGVTQTPRYLIKTRGQQVTLSCSPISGHRSVSWYQQTPGQGLQFLFEYFSETQRNKGNFPGRFSGRQFSNSRSEMNVSTLELGDSALYLCASRKGMSSGNTIYFGEGSWLTVV.